These 26 T cell receptor beta chains share one sample of origin, sequenced in a study of a mutant IDH1 vaccine in newly diagnosed glioma. Time point here: baseline, week 1 (first vaccination visit). The treatment is: pre-vaccination baseline after standard-of-care therapy. Only in-frame clones appear in the TCRdb table, and some are missing; sequencing was by immunoSEQ multiplex PCR. The table lists approximately 36,000 clones, about 78% of them singletons. This sample comprised PBMCs, obtained from a glioma patient treated with radiotherapy, temozolomide or both. The source of these receptors is a man aged 35 to 55 with glioma. Some clones in this sample may be carry-over from other donors' samples.

The rearrangement joins TRBV5-8 to TRBJ2-3, with 8 bases identical to TRBD2. The trim removed 4 bases at V and 2 bases at J, leaving 15 bases unmatched. The V gene's germline CDR1 is SGHTS and CDR2 YDEGEE. The length of the CDR3 is 18 residues. CDR3 sequence: CASSRPDGDGGATDTQYF. The CDR3 coding sequence is TGTGCCAGCAGCCGACCCGACGGGGACGGGGGGGCCACAGATACGCAGTATTTT.

This chain links TRBV6-4 with TRBJ1-4; D gene ambiguous. CDR1 is MRHNA, CDR2 SNTAGT, per germline. The CDR3 extends over 14 amino acids. Trimming took off 6 bases at V and 5 bases at J, with 13 bases between the two ends. CDR3 nucleotides: TGTGCCAGCAGGCCGGGTTCTAGCAATGAAAAACTGTTTTTT. Amino acids: CASRPGSSNEKLFF.

By sample fraction, this clone is medium-sized. The CDR3 DNA sequence: TGTGCCAGCAGCTTAACGGTCTCCGCGAATGAGCAGTTCTTC. This gives the protein CASSLTVSANEQFF. The rearrangement links TRBV7-6 to TRBJ2-1; no reliable D call. The ends were cut back, 2 bases at V and 7 bases at J, with 12 bases in the middle. The CDR3 totals 14 residues. Germline V gene sequence: CDR1 SGHVS, CDR2 FNYEAQ.

The chain has TRBV4-2 and TRBJ1-6; D gene uncertain. CDR3 length: 13 residues. V lost 0 bases and J lost 9, with 6 bases in between. Germline V gives CDR1 LGHNA, CDR2 YNFKEQ. The CDR3 DNA is TGTGCCAGCAGCCAAGATTTAGGTTCACCCCTCCACTTT. It codes for CASSQDLGSPLHF.

This clone was counted once. The gene calls are TRBV21-1 and TRBJ2-4. TRBV21-1 is assigned pseudogene status. This CDR3 region has 15 residues. In nucleotides, the CDR3 is TGTGCCAGCAGCAACTACGACATGGGGTTCCGCATTCAGTACTTC. Translation: CASSNYDMGFRIQYF.

This clone was counted a single time. This chain connects TRBV25-1 to TRBJ1-3; D call uncertain. The CDR3 extends over 14 amino acids. Germline assignment: CDR1 MGHDK and CDR2 SYGVNS. Trimming left V 6 bases short and J 0 bases short, with 9 bases between. Here the CDR3 DNA reads TGTGCCAGCAGCAAACAGAGCTCTGGAAACACCATATATTTT. Its protein product is CASSKQSSGNTIYF.

This clone was found once. The V call is TRBV5-1, the J call TRBJ1-6; 8 bases fit TRBD1. V lost 4 bases to trimming and J lost 6 bases; unmatched junction nucleotides: 6. The CDR3 spans 15 residues. Germline V gives CDR1 SGHRS, CDR2 YFSETQ. The CDR3 loop reads CASSLGQGFNSPLHF. The CDR3 DNA sequence: TGCGCCAGCAGCCTAGGACAGGGCTTTAATTCACCCCTCCACTTT.

This chain links TRBV13 with TRBJ2-1; 10 nucleotides align to TRBD2. J lost 3 bases, V lost 4 bases, and 3 bases had no gene match. Per germline, CDR1 PRHDT and CDR2 FYEKMQ (reference sequence). The CDR3 is 15 amino acids. CDR3 sequence: CASSSTSGDYNEQFF. In nucleotides, the CDR3 is TGTGCCAGCAGCTCCACTAGCGGGGACTACAATGAGCAGTTCTTC.

The chain joins TRBV6-5 to TRBJ1-1; D is uncertain. CDR3 length: 14 residues. Germline V gives CDR1 MNHEY, CDR2 SVGAGI. Trimming shortened V by 7 bases and J by 5 bases, and 17 bases separated the two germline ends. The CDR3 region is CASIAPSGRTEAFF. DNA of the CDR3: TGTGCCAGCATCGCCCCTTCAGGTAGGACTGAAGCTTTCTTT.

This clone was seen more than once but under ten times. V is TRBV18 and J is TRBJ2-7; D may match TRBD1 or TRBD2 (5 bases each). Trimming cost V 3 bases and J 2 bases, with 11 bases left between them. CDR1 and CDR2 from the germline V gene are KGHSH and LQKENI. CDR3 size: 14 residues. In DNA, the CDR3 is TGTGCCAGCTCACCTCGGGACCCTACCTACGAGCAGTACTTC. Translated, it gives CASSPRDPTYEQYF.

The chain carries TRBV29-1 and TRBJ2-1; D not certain. The CDR3 is 12 amino acids. Germline CDR1 reads SQVTM; CDR2 reads ANQGSEA. Trimming shortened V by 6 bases and J by 5 bases, and 11 bases separated the two germline ends. CDR3 region: CSVAKEDNEQFF. For the CDR3, the DNA is TGCAGCGTGGCAAAAGAAGACAATGAGCAGTTCTTC.

This clone qualifies as medium-sized. This chain uses TRBV9 with TRBJ1-5; possibly TRBD1 for D (5 bases). With 4 bases removed from V and 6 bases from J, the gap between germline ends came to 11 bases. The CDR3 sequence is 13 residues long. Germline V lookup: CDR1 SGDLS, CDR2 YYNGEE. The CDR3 DNA reads as TGTGCCAGCAGCCTTGGGGGAGGTCAGCCCCAGCATTTT. Translating it yields CASSLGGGQPQHF. Together with reference TRBV9 and TRBJ1-5, the CDR3 gives the full variable domain: DSGVTQTPKHLITATGQRVTLRCSPRSGDLSVYWYQQSLDQGLQFLIQYYNGEERAKGNILERFSAQQFPDLHSELNLSSLELGDSALYFCASSLGGGQPQHFGDGTRLSIL.

J is TRBJ2-2 and V is TRBV5-4, with D tentatively TRBD2 (7 bases). From germline, CDR1 is SGHNT and CDR2 YYREEE (reference sequence). The ends were cut back, 4 bases at V and 3 bases at J, with 16 bases in the middle. This CDR3 is 16 amino acids long. CDR3 bases: TGTGCCAGCAGCAGGCTAGGGGGGAGGGACACCGGGGAGCTGTTTTTT. The encoded protein is CASSRLGGRDTGELFF.

Details on this clone: A junction end diverges from the germline sequence, so it may reflect a read error. The chain has TRBV6-1 and TRBJ1-3, with TRBD1 as a possible D gene (6 bases). The length of the CDR3 is 14 residues. CDR1 is MNHNS and CDR2 is SASEGT in the germline V gene. The CDR3 loop reads CASTGRGQGNTIYF. In DNA form, the CDR3 reads TGTGCGAGCACGGGCAGGGGACAAGGAAACACCATATATTTT.

This clone was observed a handful of times. The V call is TRBV19, the J call TRBJ1-1; 7 bases are shared with TRBD1. J lost 0 bases, V lost 6 bases, and 7 bases had no gene match. The CDR3 is made up of 15 amino acids. Germline CDR1 reads LNHDA; CDR2 reads SQIVND (reference sequence). This CDR3 reads CASSRGSNMNTEAFF. The CDR3 nucleotides are TGTGCCAGTAGCAGGGGGTCCAACATGAACACTGAAGCTTTCTTT.

The CDR3 coding sequence is TGTGCCAGCAGCCCTAGGGGTGCGGGGGGCTACAATGAGCAGTTCTTC. Translation: CASSPRGAGGYNEQFF. This chain links TRBV7-3 with TRBJ2-1; TRBD2 agrees at 8 bases. Trimming removed 5 bases from V and 3 bases from J; junction bases left unmatched: 9. In germline, CDR1 is SGHTA, CDR2 FQGTGA. CDR3 length equals 16 residues.

The chain combines TRBV29-1 with TRBJ2-2; 7 bases map to TRBD1. V lost 7 bases to trimming and J lost 6 bases; unmatched junction nucleotides: 11. Germline V lookup: CDR1 SQVTM, CDR2 ANQGSEA. CDR3 size: 14 residues. CDR3 in amino acids: CSAGRQGDAGELFF. CDR3 DNA sequence: TGCAGCGCGGGAAGACAGGGTGACGCCGGGGAGCTGTTTTTT.

V is TRBV19 and J is TRBJ2-7; TRBD2 aligns across 8 bases. J gave up 3 bases and V 3 bases, and 4 bases lay outside the gene matches. CDR3 length equals 14 residues. Germline values: CDR1 LNHDA, CDR2 SQIVND (reference sequence). CDR3: CASSMSGGVYEQYF. The CDR3 nucleotides read TGTGCCAGTAGTATGAGCGGGGGAGTCTACGAGCAGTACTTC.

The V gene is TRBV5-4, the J gene TRBJ1-1; D gene uncertain. This CDR3 is built from 14 residues. The V and J ends lost 4 bases and 11 bases respectively, with 21 bases between them. Germline CDR1 reads SGHNT; CDR2 reads YYREEE (reference sequence). Here the CDR3 reads CASSPDSWNAGAFF. Here the CDR3 DNA reads TGTGCCAGCAGCCCAGACTCTTGGAATGCGGGGGCTTTCTTT.

The chain recombines TRBV7-3 with TRBJ1-2; D unresolved. Per the germline V gene, CDR1 is SGHTA and CDR2 is FQGTGA. V lost 5 bases to trimming and J lost 2 bases, with 9 bases between them. The CDR3 spans 13 residues. The CDR3 spells CASSHRANYGYTF. CDR3 nucleotides: TGTGCCAGCAGCCATCGGGCCAACTATGGCTACACCTTC.

V usage is TRBV5-8 and J usage is TRBJ1-4; a possible D gene is TRBD1 (5 bases). V lost 6 bases, J lost 5 bases, and 8 bases lay in between. The CDR3 contains 12 residues. CDR1 and CDR2 (germline): SGHTS, YDEGEE. The CDR3 protein is CASNHRNEKLFF. Written as DNA, the CDR3 is TGTGCCAGCAACCACAGGAATGAAAAACTGTTTTTT.

V and J are TRBV7-2 and TRBJ2-5; D perhaps matches TRBD1 (6 bases). Trimming shortened V by 5 bases and J by 5 bases, and 15 bases separated the two germline ends. CDR3 length: 14 residues. Germline V gene data show CDR1 as SGHTA and CDR2 as FQGNSA. The CDR3 coding sequence is TGTGCCAGCAGCGACCGGACAGCAGGGGAGACCCAGTACTTC. Protein: CASSDRTAGETQYF.

The V call is TRBV6-4, the J call TRBJ2-2; D uncertain. The CDR3 totals 14 residues. The germline V gene has CDR1 MRHNA and CDR2 SNTAGT. Trimming left V 0 bases short and J 1 base short, with 3 bases between. The CDR3 region is CASSDSVNTGELFF. The CDR3 bases are TGTGCCAGCAGTGACTCGGTGAACACCGGGGAGCTGTTTTTT.

This chain uses TRBV10-3 with TRBJ1-4; D gene uncertain. Germline V lookup: CDR1 ENHRY, CDR2 SYGVKD. Trimming pared 10 bases from V and 5 bases from J, leaving 17 bases between. This CDR3 is 14 amino acids long. In DNA form, the CDR3 reads TGTGCCACCAGGCATCAGGACGAGAATGAAAAACTGTTTTTT. The encoded protein is CATRHQDENEKLFF.

V is TRBV11-2 and J is TRBJ2-7, with 9 nucleotides matching TRBD1. Trimming removed 1 base from V and 2 bases from J; junction bases left unmatched: 0. Germline V gene sequence: CDR1 SGHAT, CDR2 FQNNGV. CDR3 length equals 14 residues. CDR3 sequence reads: CASSLGTGAYEQYF. CDR3 nucleotide sequence: TGTGCCAGCAGCTTAGGGACAGGGGCCTACGAGCAGTACTTC.

The gene calls are TRBV5-1 and TRBJ1-2; 9 bases match TRBD1. Germline V lookup: CDR1 SGHRS, CDR2 YFSETQ. V lost 3 bases, J lost 5 bases, and 5 bases stayed unmatched. There are 14 residues in the CDR3. CDR3 amino acids: CASSSRQGVYGYTF. CDR3 DNA: TGCGCCAGCAGCTCCCGACAGGGGGTATATGGCTACACCTTC.